The clone carrying this T cell receptor (beta chain) was picked up a small number of times. A sample-barcoded 5' primer and a J-beta primer mix were used in a second PCR of about 7 to 12 cycles. TCRdb analysed the 5' RACE reads with MiXCR anew, one entry per CDR3 protein. Of over 600,000 distinct CDR3 sequences in the sample, around 43% were seen once. These data come from a study of blood T cells in healthy people across ages. Study-level background: Capture via template switching afforded approximately one barcoded beta molecule per two T cells.

V was pared by 1 base and J by 0 bases, with 14 bases between. The CDR3 loop spans 16 amino acids. CDR1 and CDR2 (germline): DFQATT, SNEGSKA (reference sequence). This TCR was recovered from an elderly man in good health. The V call is TRBV20-1, the J call TRBJ2-3, with TRBD1 as a possible D gene (5 bases). The sequenced sample consisted of blood. The CDR3 here is CSARGGHFLSTDTQYF. The CDR3 DNA reads TGCAGTGCTAGAGGCGGACACTTCCTTAGCACAGATACGCAGTATTTT.